This T cell receptor beta chain was sequenced during a study of T cells in women clearing cervical HPV infection (dated by TCRdb to 2017 to 2018). Describing the broader study: Cases were about 25 women with histologically confirmed HPV16-related CIN3 or worse, including a couple of invasive cancers. Cases and controls were matched on year of sample collection and on age within five years. Among cases, blood sampling came a median of roughly 150 days after lesion detection, with an interquartile range of about 80 to 230 days. Since only a few of the women had HLA typing available, the possibility that HLA type was acting as a confounder could not be ruled out. Five blinded duplicates per group were added as quality controls, so that 60 or so samples were obtained: 50 or so participants and some 10 replicates. A median age of about 30 years was observed in cases versus 38 to 40 in controls, and no significant differences in baseline characteristics were found. In the parent cohort, 10,049 women aged 18 or older were enrolled in Guanacaste, Costa Rica, during about 1993 to 1994 and then followed for six to eight years. Blood from cases was drawn at the visit where the lesion was first identified, while blood from controls was drawn once the infection was no longer detected. Nested within Costa Rica's Guanacaste HPV Natural History Study, an exploratory proof-of-principle case-control study compared TCR repertoires across cervical HPV16 outcomes. Controls were around 25 women whose single incident HPV16 infection cleared within 12 months without precancer or cancer developing. The investigation overall reported the following: Lower TRBV6-7 relative abundance was observed in cases than in controls (around 0.1% versus 0.15%; Bonferroni P = 0.0008). Across sequencing depths, CIN3+ cases showed significantly higher TCR repertoire richness than controls, but evenness did not differ between the groups. By combining richness with V gene abundances, random forest classifiers separated cases from controls with an estimated AUC of just over 0.8. Because the number of T cells in each sample was unknown, differences in richness could reflect differing T-cell content rather than repertoire biology. The cross-sectional design could not show whether the associations came before the infection or were a result of it, and neither effector/memory subsets nor HPV-specific T cells were isolated.

Every participant had a single incident cervical HPV16 infection, and prevalent HPV16 infections were excluded. Cervical HPV DNA was detected by MY09/MY11 PCR and genotyped by dot-blot hybridization. Roughly 15 mL of heparinized blood were centrifuged, and the buffy coat was aliquoted, frozen at -30°C, then stored at -80°C. Genomic DNA was extracted from buffy coat specimens using QIAGEN kits. TCR beta CDR3 regions were amplified by multiplex PCR from an average of around 1,200 ng genomic DNA per sample using the immunoSEQ assay. The assay corrected primer bias using a complete synthetic TCR repertoire to establish an amplification baseline. Amplicons were sequenced on the Illumina platform. The original pipeline was this. Sequences were error-corrected by clustering with frequency ratios and a modified nearest-neighbor algorithm, then analyzed in the immunoSEQ Analyzer with IMGT gene definitions. TCR richness and evenness were averaged over 20 rarefaction repeats at each rarefaction depth, excluding samples with fewer sequences than the depth. V, D and J gene relative abundances were compared between groups with Wilcoxon rank sum tests, applying FDR correction. For the blinded duplicates, the intraclass correlation was 95% to 96% for TCR richness and averaged roughly 75% across about 67 gene segments. Imported from immuneACCESS, the table was reduced by TCRdb to in-frame sequences with V and J called. These copies leave out some clones; in studies compared against another copy, an unresolved V gene accounts for under half, and the cause of the remainder is not known. The DNA was the basis for D and trimming; V, J and clone size are from that table. This sample's table lists under 45,000 clones. The leading ten clones occupy 7.6% of the sample.

V loses 4 bases of germline sequence and J loses 4 bases, and the interval between the two ends is 17 bases. For CDR1 and CDR2, the germline V gene (reference sequence) lists DFQATT and SNEGSKA. Measured from the cysteine to the phenylalanine, the CDR3 is 15 residues long. The 36 bases shown cover part of the CDR3, and their frame starts at base 1. Points on this clone: This receptor's antigen is unknown. The observed sequence ends 3 residues before the CDR3 terminus, with the missing tail filled in from the germline J gene.

This chain joins TRBV20-1 to TRBJ1-5; the D gene is perhaps TRBD1, from 5 matching bases. The sample taken for sequencing was blood buffy coat. The receptor was isolated from a woman between 18 and 75 years old with a cervical HPV16 infection that either progressed to CIN3+ or cleared (not recorded which). The CDR3 here reads CSATRGDLWNQPQHF. CDR3 bases read: TGCAGTGCTACAAGGGGAGATCTGTGGAATCAGCCC.